The 27 T cell receptor beta chains below all came from one sample that was sequenced in a study of shared clonotypes between healthy human individuals. The assay was immunoSEQ multiplex PCR, and TCRdb's table has in-frame clones only and misses some. Among approximately 1.5 million clones listed, 98% were seen once. Input material: naive CD4+ T cells sorted from blood. Specified subset: CD45RA+ positively selected. These receptors all come from a man younger than 45 in good health.

The chain is built from TRBV18 and TRBJ1-2, with a possible D match to TRBD1 (5 bases). Trimming removed 3 bases at V and 6 bases at J, with 11 bases between. The CDR3 runs to 13 residues. CDR1 is KGHSH, CDR2 LQKENI, per germline. The CDR3 bases are TGTGCCAGCTCACCGGCAGGGTGGAATGGCTACACCTTC. Protein product: CASSPAGWNGYTF.

J is TRBJ1-5 and V is TRBV2; D uncertain. V lost 2 bases and J lost 9, with 17 bases in between. The CDR3 extends over 15 amino acids. CDR1 is SNHLY, CDR2 FYNNEI, per germline. The CDR3 reads CASSELVTLARPQHF. The CDR3 DNA reads as TGTGCCAGCAGTGAACTGGTCACCCTAGCTCGGCCCCAGCATTTT.

The CDR3 reads CASSLAGGQVYEQYF. CDR3 DNA: TGCGCCAGCAGCTTGGCAGGCGGTCAAGTCTACGAGCAGTACTTC. The genes are TRBV5-1 and TRBJ2-7; D is uncertain. CDR1 is SGHRS and CDR2 is YFSETQ in the germline V gene. CDR3 length: 15 residues. Trimming took 0 bases from V and 3 from J, leaving 13 bases between them.

V and J are TRBV21-1 and TRBJ2-7; the table calls TRBD2, which could not be checked here. TRBV21-1 is an annotated pseudogene. The CDR3 loop spans 16 amino acids. CDR3 nucleotide sequence: TGTGCCAGCAGCAAAGGCGTAACTAGCGAGATCTACGAGCAGTACTTC. As protein: CASSKGVTSEIYEQYF.

The chain uses TRBV7-6 and TRBJ2-2; the match to TRBD1 covers 7 bases. Germline assignment: CDR1 SGHVS and CDR2 FNYEAQ. V lost 5 bases to trimming and J lost 6 bases; unmatched junction nucleotides: 15. This CDR3 has 17 residues. The CDR3: CASSHGRQGGGAGELFF. The CDR3 nucleotides are TGTGCCAGCAGCCACGGGCGACAAGGGGGCGGCGCCGGGGAGCTGTTTTTT.

J is TRBJ2-5 and V is TRBV2; the D gene is possibly TRBD1 (5 bases). The V gene's germline CDR1 is SNHLY and CDR2 FYNNEI. Trimming took off 4 bases at V and 0 bases at J, with 9 bases between the two ends. The CDR3 has 14 residues. CDR3 in amino acids: CASSGQTYQETQYF. CDR3 in DNA: TGTGCCAGCAGTGGACAGACGTACCAAGAGACCCAGTACTTC.

The chain couples TRBV2 to TRBJ1-5; a weak D match, TRBD1 (5 bases). Trimming took off 6 bases at V and 4 bases at J, with 16 bases between the two ends. The CDR3 sequence is 15 residues long. The germline gives CDR1 SNHLY, CDR2 FYNNEI. The CDR3 is CASRGGLKTNQPQHF. The DNA of the CDR3 is TGTGCCAGCAGGGGGGGACTGAAAACTAATCAGCCCCAGCATTTT.

This clone has only one observation. This sequence joins TRBV19 and TRBJ2-1; the match to TRBD1 covers 9 bases. The CDR3 length is 15 residues. J lost 1 base, V lost 6 bases, and 4 bases had no gene match. Germline V gene lookup returns CDR1 LNHDA and CDR2 SQIVND (reference sequence). The CDR3 nucleotides read TGTGCCAGTAGACAGGGGGCTGCGTCCTACAATGAGCAGTTCTTC. Protein sequence: CASRQGAASYNEQFF.

V and J are TRBV28 and TRBJ2-2, with a possible D match to TRBD1 (6 bases). CDR1 and CDR2 (germline): MDHEN, SYDVKM. There are 16 residues in the CDR3. V was cut by 6 bases and J by 1 base, with 15 bases left in between. The CDR3 sequence: CASSLLDRLNTGELFF. CDR3 nucleotides: TGTGCCAGCAGCCTATTAGACAGGTTGAACACCGGGGAGCTGTTTTTT.

The CDR3 DNA reads TGTGCCAGCAGCCCTGGGACTAGCGGGGGACGGGAGACCCAGTACTTC. Protein sequence: CASSPGTSGGRETQYF. The rearrangement uses TRBV11-3 and TRBJ2-5, with 14 bases lining up with TRBD2. The CDR3 totals 16 residues. V lost 5 bases and J lost 5; bases outside the gene matches: 7. Looked up from germline, CDR1 is SGHNT and CDR2 is YENEEA.

J is TRBJ1-3 and V is TRBV4-1; 8 bases line up with TRBD1. The V gene's germline CDR1 is MGHRA and CDR2 YSYEKL. V trimming: 1 base; J trimming: 4 bases; junction bases outside the gene matches: 3. The length of the CDR3 is 15 residues. The CDR3 here is CASSQGTGTGNTIYF. In DNA, the CDR3 is TGCGCCAGCAGCCAAGGGACAGGGACCGGAAACACCATATATTTT.

The chain couples TRBV5-1 to TRBJ1-2; TRBD1 aligns across 8 bases. The CDR3 runs to 17 residues. Germline V gene lookup returns CDR1 SGHRS and CDR2 YFSETQ. The V and J ends lost 2 bases and 4 bases, in that order; junction bases with no gene match: 13. Here the CDR3 reads CASSLQGQGVLSYGYTF. CDR3 bases: TGCGCCAGCAGCTTACAAGGACAGGGTGTACTAAGCTATGGCTACACCTTC.

Of note for this clone: The same CDR3 also results from other DNA sequences found in this sample. In DNA form, the CDR3 reads TGTGCCAGCAGCCAGGGGCCAACCTACGAGCAGTACTTC. Translation gives CASSQGPTYEQYF. This sequence joins TRBV6-5 and TRBJ2-7, with D possibly TRBD1 on 6 matching bases. This CDR3 has 13 amino acids. V shed 6 bases and J shed 2 bases, with 11 bases lying between them. Germline assignment: CDR1 MNHEY and CDR2 SVGAGI.

The rearrangement uses TRBV7-8 and TRBJ2-3; 7 bases line up with TRBD2. The germline CDR1 and CDR2 sequences are SGHVS and FQNEAQ. This CDR3 has 14 residues. The V gene end was trimmed by 2 bases and the J gene end by 6 bases; junction bases not matched to a gene: 5. This CDR3 reads CASSLWEGPDTQYF. The CDR3 DNA sequence: TGTGCCAGCAGCTTATGGGAGGGCCCGGATACGCAGTATTTT. The full variable domain, with the rest looked up from reference TRBV7-8 and TRBJ2-3, is GAGVSQSPRYKVAKRGQDVALRCDPISGHVSLFWYQQALGQGPEFLTYFQNEAQLDKSGLPSDRFFAERPEGSVSTLKIQRTQQEDSAVYLCASSLWEGPDTQYFGPGTRLTVL.

The chain has TRBV27 and TRBJ2-3, with D possibly called TRBD1 or TRBD2 (5 bases each). CDR1 and CDR2 (germline): MNHEY, SMNVEV (reference sequence). The CDR3 length is 14 residues. V was pared by 6 bases and J by 4 bases, with 14 bases between. This CDR3 reads CASRRDLAADTQYF. The CDR3 bases are TGTGCCAGCAGGAGGGACCTAGCAGCAGATACGCAGTATTTT.

This clone was seen a single time. The CDR3 here is CASSPNRDFNTGELFF. The CDR3 DNA follows: TGTGCCAGTAGTCCAAACCGGGACTTTAACACCGGGGAGCTGTTTTTT. This sequence joins TRBV19 and TRBJ2-2; D perhaps matches TRBD2 (6 bases). The V and J ends lost 5 bases and 2 bases respectively, with 15 bases between them. Germline CDR1 is LNHDA and CDR2 is SQIVND (reference sequence). This CDR3 comprises 16 residues.

The chain has TRBV21-1 and TRBJ2-1; the table's D call, TRBD2, was not checked against the DNA. TRBV21-1 represents a pseudogene. This CDR3 comprises 14 residues. The CDR3 nucleotides read TGTGCCAGACTTGACTTAGCGGGAGGCAATGAGCAGTTCTTC. Translating gives CARLDLAGGNEQFF.

V is TRBV19 and J is TRBJ1-5; 9 bases map to TRBD1. Germline V gives CDR1 LNHDA, CDR2 SQIVND (reference sequence). The CDR3 runs to 15 residues. The J segment lost 3 bases and the V segment lost 5 bases, leaving 5 bases of the junction unmatched. CDR3: CASSPGDRVNQPQHF. The CDR3 nucleotides read TGTGCCAGTAGTCCCGGGGACAGGGTCAATCAGCCCCAGCATTTT.

This clone appeared once. Other DNA sequences within the sample encode an identical CDR3. The chain joins TRBV19 to TRBJ2-7, with D unclear. V was pared by 3 bases and J by 1 base, with 10 bases between. CDR1 and CDR2 from the germline V gene are LNHDA and SQIVND (reference sequence). This CDR3 is 14 amino acids long. This CDR3 reads CASSISRSSYEQYF. The CDR3 DNA sequence: TGTGCCAGTAGTATTTCCAGGTCATCCTACGAGCAGTACTTC.

The chain has TRBV5-1 and TRBJ2-7; D call uncertain. The germline V gene has CDR1 SGHRS and CDR2 YFSETQ. V was trimmed by 0 bases and J by 2 bases, leaving 9 bases between them. The CDR3 contains 14 residues. The CDR3 loop is CASSLVGLAYEQYF. The CDR3 coding sequence is TGCGCCAGCAGCTTGGTAGGCCTCGCCTACGAGCAGTACTTC.

V usage is TRBV15 and J usage is TRBJ2-7; D call uncertain. The CDR3 length is 15 residues. V lost 1 base and J lost 1, with 11 bases in between. Looked up from germline, CDR1 is LNHNV and CDR2 is YYDKDF (reference sequence). DNA for the CDR3: TGTGCCACCAGCAGAGGAGAATGGCCGTCCTACGAGCAGTACTTC. Its translation: CATSRGEWPSYEQYF.

The J gene is TRBJ2-3, the V gene TRBV7-8; 15 bases align to TRBD2. The CDR3 is 18 amino acids. Germline V gene sequence: CDR1 SGHVS, CDR2 FQNEAQ. With V trimmed by 5 bases and J by 4 bases, 10 bases remained unmatched. The CDR3, as DNA: TGTGCCAGCAGCCCTCGGACTAGCGGGAGGGATTGGGCAGATACGCAGTATTTT. It yields the protein CASSPRTSGRDWADTQYF.

The J gene is TRBJ2-2, the V gene TRBV4-1; 14 nucleotides match TRBD2. CDR1 is MGHRA and CDR2 is YSYEKL in the germline V gene. V lost 3 bases, J lost 7 bases, and 10 bases stayed unmatched. The CDR3 is 18 residues long. CDR3 bases: TGCGCCAGCAGCCAGGACCTGACTAGCGGGAGGGCCGGCGGGGAGCTGTTTTTT. Protein product: CASSQDLTSGRAGGELFF.

Regarding this clone: In the same sample, other DNA sequences code for this CDR3. V is TRBV5-1 and J is TRBJ2-3, with D uncertain. With 0 bases removed from V and 3 bases from J, the gap between germline ends came to 5 bases. Germline V gene data show CDR1 as SGHRS and CDR2 as YFSETQ. The CDR3 is 13 amino acids. The CDR3 spells CASSLGDTDTQYF. Here the CDR3 DNA reads TGCGCCAGCAGCTTGGGGGATACAGATACGCAGTATTTT.

J is TRBJ2-7 and V is TRBV15; possibly TRBD1 or TRBD2 for D (6 bases each). V was pared by 0 bases and J by 3 bases, with 12 bases between. The CDR3 contains 15 residues. CDR1 and CDR2 (germline): LNHNV, YYDKDF (reference sequence). CDR3 in amino acids: CATSRDGGGVYEQYF. The CDR3 nucleotides read TGTGCCACCAGCAGAGACGGAGGGGGAGTCTACGAGCAGTACTTC.

In the case of this clone: The sample has other DNA sequences that encode this CDR3 too. The rearrangement links TRBV11-2 to TRBJ1-4; no clear D gene. Germline V gene data show CDR1 as SGHAT and CDR2 as FQNNGV. This CDR3 region has 13 residues. Trimming stripped 2 bases from V and 4 bases from J, with 5 bases between. This CDR3 reads CASSLRFNEKLFF. The DNA for the CDR3 is TGTGCCAGCAGCTTACGGTTTAATGAAAAACTGTTTTTT.

The rearrangement joins TRBV7-2 to TRBJ2-7; D remains unclear. This CDR3 contains 16 residues. Trimming shortened V by 5 bases and J by 4 bases, and 21 bases separated the two germline ends. Germline V gene sequence: CDR1 SGHTA, CDR2 FQGNSA. CDR3 DNA: TGTGCCAGCAGCAAAAGCCAATTGGTAGGGTCGTACGAGCAGTACTTC. It codes for CASSKSQLVGSYEQYF.